Below are 8 T cell receptor beta chains sequenced from a single sample in a study of cytomegalovirus exposure and HLA in healthy donors (dated by TCRdb to 2015 to 2018). The method behind the library was the immunoSEQ multiplex PCR assay. For the multiplex PCR, a mixture combining 60 forward primers for TCR Vbeta segments and 13 reverse primers for TCR Jbeta segments was used. Held by TCRdb, this immuneACCESS table contains in-frame sequences only and omits some clones. Under half of the omission traces to an unresolved V gene where checked; the cause of the rest is unknown. The sample table contains 150,000 to 200,000 clones; only one count was recorded for roughly 84% of them. The leading ten clones occupy about 2.6% of the sample. Sequencing was done on a sample of PBMCs. The receptor source for this set is a woman aged 45-60 years in good health and CMV-seropositive.

This clone was detected only once. This chain connects TRBV27 to TRBJ2-2, with unresolved D. This CDR3 is built from 12 residues. Trimming removed 3 bases at V and 6 bases at J, with 5 bases between. In germline, CDR1 is MNHEY, CDR2 SMNVEV (reference sequence). CDR3 amino acids: CASSFTAGELFF. The CDR3 DNA follows: TGTGCCAGCAGTTTTACAGCCGGGGAGCTGTTTTTT.

This chain connects TRBV2 to TRBJ2-7; 9 positions agree with TRBD1. Germline V lookup: CDR1 SNHLY, CDR2 FYNNEI. V lost 1 base and J lost 3; bases outside the gene matches: 7. The CDR3 runs 16 residues. The CDR3: CASSEGLTGGGYEQYF. CDR3 DNA: TGTGCCAGCAGTGAAGGACTGACAGGGGGAGGCTACGAGCAGTACTTC.

The chain uses TRBV7-9 and TRBJ1-5, with TRBD1 as a possible D gene (5 bases). V lost 3 bases and J lost 4, with 10 bases in between. CDR1 SEHNR and CDR2 FQNEAQ come from the germline V gene (reference sequence). The length of the CDR3 is 14 residues. CDR3 in DNA: TGTGCCAGCAGCTTCCCAGGGCGTAATCAGCCCCAGCATTTT. This gives the protein CASSFPGRNQPQHF.

The chain uses TRBV6-4 and TRBJ1-2; the D gene is possibly TRBD1 (5 bases). The V end lost 2 bases, the J end lost 8 bases, and 9 bases lay between the germline ends. CDR3 length: 12 residues. Germline V CDR1 and CDR2: MRHNA, SNTAGT. CDR3 sequence: CASSDRGRGYTF. The CDR3 coding sequence is TGTGCCAGCAGTGACAGGGGTCGGGGCTACACCTTC.

The V call is TRBV6-1, the J call TRBJ2-7; 8 nucleotides align to TRBD1. V was clipped by 6 bases and J by 4 bases; unmatched bases: 2. The CDR3 totals 12 residues. In germline, CDR1 is MNHNS, CDR2 SASEGT. As DNA, the CDR3 is TGTGCCAGCAGCAGGGGGCGGTACGAGCAGTACTTC. Protein: CASSRGRYEQYF.

V gene TRBV28 combines with J gene TRBJ2-7; TRBD2 is a possible D gene (6 bases). V was shortened by 7 bases and J by 3 bases, with 16 bases between the two germline ends. Per the germline V gene, CDR1 is MDHEN and CDR2 is SYDVKM. This CDR3 comprises 14 residues. The DNA of the CDR3 is TGTGCCAGCACGGGGGTAAGCCCGAACTACGAGCAGTACTTC. Its translation: CASTGVSPNYEQYF.

This sequence joins TRBV4-1 and TRBJ2-5; TRBD1 is a possible D gene (7 bases). In germline, CDR1 is MGHRA, CDR2 YSYEKL. V dropped 5 bases and J dropped 0 bases, with 13 bases sitting between them. The CDR3 is 15 residues long. The CDR3 loop is CASSVGGGYQETQYF. CDR3 coding DNA: TGCGCCAGCAGCGTAGGAGGGGGCTACCAAGAGACCCAGTACTTC.

The sample holds one count of this clone. The chain carries TRBV7-9 and TRBJ2-3, with D unresolved. This CDR3 is 12 amino acids long. V was shortened by 5 bases and J by 5 bases, with 8 bases between the two germline ends. Germline V gene sequence: CDR1 SEHNR, CDR2 FQNEAQ (reference sequence). CDR3 coding DNA: TGTGCCAGCAGCGTTGACATAGATACGCAGTATTTT. Its translation: CASSVDIDTQYF.